This TCR beta chain was sequenced for a study of blood T cell repertoires in COVID-19. Study-wide context: Samples of COVID-19 (acute and convalescent) were obtained from the United States, Italy and Spain. PBMCs, B-cell-depleted T cells, or T cells provided the cDNA or gDNA that made up the material.

Only in-frame clones appear in the TCRdb table, and some are missing; sequencing was by immunoSEQ multiplex PCR. The sample includes roughly 190,000 clones, over 70% of them seen just once. The CDR3 consists of 13 residues. Per germline, CDR1 SGHDN and CDR2 FVKESK. V trimming: 5 bases; J trimming: 3 bases; junction bases outside the gene matches: 4. This sequence was found in a man aged 55 to 69 with acute or convalescent COVID-19. V usage is TRBV14 and J usage is TRBJ2-7; 7 nucleotides match TRBD2. Sequenced: peripheral blood. The chain's CDR3 is CASSLGLLYEQYF. CDR3 DNA: TGTGCCAGCAGCTTGGGACTACTCTACGAGCAGTACTTC.